This T cell receptor (beta chain) was found in a study of radiotherapy plus CTLA-4 blockade in lung cancer. Overall study findings and caveats: Dynamics of early blood T cell clones, together with interferon-beta, were reportedly the best predictors of response.

Method: immunoSEQ multiplex PCR; TCRdb's copy keeps in-frame clones and lacks some. The sample lists just under 60,000 clones; approximately 70% were seen once. On this clone: No antigen is known for it.

Per the germline V gene, CDR1 is MNHNS and CDR2 is SASEGT. The CDR3 is 14 amino acids. V lost 10 bases and J 7 bases, leaving 22 bases between the germline ends. Ipilimumab-mediated CTLA-4 blockade plus focal radiation was given to patients having chemo-refractory metastatic non-small-cell lung cancer. The chain has TRBV6-1 and TRBJ1-2, with D uncertain. Sequenced here: peripheral blood, sampled from a patient treated with radiotherapy plus ipilimumab. The receptor comes from a human donor with non-small cell lung cancer whose response to radiotherapy plus ipilimumab could not be evaluated. The CDR3 sequence: CATDSLTARGGYTF. The CDR3 DNA is TGTGCCACCGATTCCCTCACAGCGCGGGGTGGCTACACCTTC.